This T cell receptor beta chain was observed in a study of cytomegalovirus exposure and HLA in healthy donors listed by TCRdb under 2017. As for the study more broadly: The roughly 670 repertoires of the first cohort and the 110 or so validation repertoires were produced on the same platform, according to a later analysis. The study aimed to test whether signatures of past pathogen exposure could be identified by cataloging public T cell receptors. In addition to the first cohort of 650 to 800 subjects, a separate validation cohort of 100 to 150 different subjects was used. To predict cytomegalovirus infection status, the study brought together high-throughput TCR immunosequencing, statistical association of individual TCRs with disease status, and machine learning. Results and caveats for the whole study, not just this receptor: A later analysis had no HLA typing for the validation cohort, so co-occurrence there was scored across all 110 or so repertoires. A total of fewer than 200 TCR beta chains were listed by the study as associated with cytomegalovirus. The classifier was reported to diagnose cytomegalovirus status with high specificity and sensitivity in both the original cohort and the validation cohort. It was suggested by the authors that the approach could potentially be generalized to other disease states and immunological phenotypes. Most TCR sequences were seen in very few donors, while some public TCRs were found in many individuals. In vitro tests confirmed that a few of the cytomegalovirus-associated TCR beta chains recognize cytomegalovirus antigens. Of the cluster scores, 85% to 95% were above 0 in a later analysis, which found that TCRs clustered in the first cohort also tended to co-occur in the approximately 110 validation repertoires.

Receptor libraries were prepared by the immunoSEQ multiplex PCR assay. Turning to the authors' computational methods: A statistical classification framework was developed to diagnose cytomegalovirus status using the catalog of TCR beta chain sequences. Here the immuneACCESS table is served through TCRdb, limited to in-frame sequences with V and J called. Missing clones are a known gap in these copies; in checked studies unresolved V genes cover under half, and the rest lacks a known reason. V, J and clone size derive from that table, while D and trimming were established from the DNA sequence. This sample gives fewer than 65,000 clones in total; 89% of them show up just once. 15% of the sample goes to the ten largest clones. The CDR3 numbers 13 residues from cysteine through phenylalanine. The only DNA kept is the CDR3, 39 bases in frame from the first base. CDR1 and CDR2, per the germline V gene, are ENHRY and SYGVKD. Cut back by 10 bases and 7 bases, the V and J ends lie 16 bases apart.

Remarks on this clone: The antigen it binds to is not known. There are no base qualities to consult, and no much larger clone falls within one base.

The donors belonged to the validation cohort of about 120 subjects, which was separate from the 666-subject first cohort. This receptor chain uses TRBV10-3 and TRBJ2-2; TRBD2 could be the D gene, as 6 bases match. The receptor comes from a woman in her late teens or twenties in good health and CMV-seronegative. Sequencing used PBMCs. The nucleotide sequence reads TGTGCCACCTCGGGTCAGGGAGGCGGGGAGCTGTTTTTT. This yields the protein CATSGQGGGELFF.